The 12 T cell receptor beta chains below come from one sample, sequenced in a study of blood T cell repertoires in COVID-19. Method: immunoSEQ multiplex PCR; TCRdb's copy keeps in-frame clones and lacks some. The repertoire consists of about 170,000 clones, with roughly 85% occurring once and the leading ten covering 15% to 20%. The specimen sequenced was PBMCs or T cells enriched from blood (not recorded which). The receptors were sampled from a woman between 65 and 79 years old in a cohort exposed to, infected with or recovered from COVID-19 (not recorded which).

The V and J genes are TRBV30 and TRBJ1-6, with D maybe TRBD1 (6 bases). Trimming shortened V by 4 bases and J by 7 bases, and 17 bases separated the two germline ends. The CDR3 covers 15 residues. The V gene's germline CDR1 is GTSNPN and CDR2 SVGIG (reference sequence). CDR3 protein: CAWKSTGFLNSPLHF. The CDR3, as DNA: TGTGCCTGGAAATCGACAGGATTCTTGAATTCACCCCTCCACTTT.

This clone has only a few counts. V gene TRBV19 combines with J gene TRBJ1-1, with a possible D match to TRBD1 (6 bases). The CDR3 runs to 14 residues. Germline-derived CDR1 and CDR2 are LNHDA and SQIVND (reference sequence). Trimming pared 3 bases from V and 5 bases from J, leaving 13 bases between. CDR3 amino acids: CASSIGGHSTEAFF. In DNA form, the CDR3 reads TGTGCCAGTAGTATTGGGGGCCACTCTACTGAAGCTTTCTTT.

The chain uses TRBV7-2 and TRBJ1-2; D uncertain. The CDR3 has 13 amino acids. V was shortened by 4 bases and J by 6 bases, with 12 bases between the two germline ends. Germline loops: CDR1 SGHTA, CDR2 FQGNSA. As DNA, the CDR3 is TGTGCCAGCAGCTGGGCGGACTCGAATGGCTACACCTTC. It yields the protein CASSWADSNGYTF.

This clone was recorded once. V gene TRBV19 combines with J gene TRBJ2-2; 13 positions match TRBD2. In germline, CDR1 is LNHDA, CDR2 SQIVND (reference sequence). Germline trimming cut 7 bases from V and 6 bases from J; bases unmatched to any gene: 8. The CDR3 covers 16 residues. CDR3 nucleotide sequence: TGTGCCAGTATTGGACTAGCGGGAGCGCTCGCCGGGGAGCTGTTTTTT. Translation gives CASIGLAGALAGELFF.

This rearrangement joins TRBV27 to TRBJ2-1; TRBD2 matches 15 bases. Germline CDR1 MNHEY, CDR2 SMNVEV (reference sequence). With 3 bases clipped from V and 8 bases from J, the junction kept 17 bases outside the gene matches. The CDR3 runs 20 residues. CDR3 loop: CASSLWSWTSGRAGDDEQFF. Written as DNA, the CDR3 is TGTGCCAGCAGTTTGTGGTCATGGACTAGCGGGAGGGCCGGTGACGATGAGCAGTTCTTC.

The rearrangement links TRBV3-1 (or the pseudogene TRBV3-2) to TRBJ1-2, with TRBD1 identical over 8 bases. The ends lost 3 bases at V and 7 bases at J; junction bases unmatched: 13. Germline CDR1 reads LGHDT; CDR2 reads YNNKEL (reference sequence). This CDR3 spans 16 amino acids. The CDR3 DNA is TGTGCCAGCAGCCACCGCGGACAGGGCGGGTATGGTGGCTACACCTTC. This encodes CASSHRGQGGYGGYTF.

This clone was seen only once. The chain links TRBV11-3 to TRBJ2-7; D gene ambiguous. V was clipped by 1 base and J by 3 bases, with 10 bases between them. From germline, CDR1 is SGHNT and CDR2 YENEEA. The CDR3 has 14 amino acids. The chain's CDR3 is CASSLGVRFYEQYF. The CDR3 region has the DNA TGTGCCAGCAGCTTAGGCGTCAGGTTCTACGAGCAGTACTTC.

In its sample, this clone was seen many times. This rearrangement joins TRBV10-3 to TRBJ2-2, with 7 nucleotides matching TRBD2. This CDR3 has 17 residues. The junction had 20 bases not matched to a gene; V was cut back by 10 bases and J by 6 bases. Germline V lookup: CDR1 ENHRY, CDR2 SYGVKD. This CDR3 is CATTNPPGRAVPGELFF. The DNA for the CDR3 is TGTGCCACAACCAACCCCCCGGGGAGGGCGGTGCCCGGGGAGCTGTTTTTT.

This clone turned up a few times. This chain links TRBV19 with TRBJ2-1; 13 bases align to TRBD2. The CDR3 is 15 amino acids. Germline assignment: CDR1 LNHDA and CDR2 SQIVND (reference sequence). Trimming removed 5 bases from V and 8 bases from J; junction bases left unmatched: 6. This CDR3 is CASSPGTSGNDEQFF. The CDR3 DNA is TGTGCCAGTAGTCCAGGGACTAGCGGGAATGATGAGCAGTTCTTC.

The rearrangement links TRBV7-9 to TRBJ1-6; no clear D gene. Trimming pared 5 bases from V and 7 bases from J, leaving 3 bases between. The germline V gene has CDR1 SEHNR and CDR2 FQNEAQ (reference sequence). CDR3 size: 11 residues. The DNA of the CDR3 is TGTGCCAGCAGCGAGAATTCACCCCTCCACTTT. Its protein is CASSENSPLHF.

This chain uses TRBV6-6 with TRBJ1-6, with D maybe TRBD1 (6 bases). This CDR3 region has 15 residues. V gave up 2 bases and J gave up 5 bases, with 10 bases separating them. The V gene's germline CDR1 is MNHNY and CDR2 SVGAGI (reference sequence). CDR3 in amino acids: CASSYRGANNSPLHF. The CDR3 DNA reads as TGTGCCAGCAGTTACCGGGGGGCTAATAATTCACCCCTCCACTTT.

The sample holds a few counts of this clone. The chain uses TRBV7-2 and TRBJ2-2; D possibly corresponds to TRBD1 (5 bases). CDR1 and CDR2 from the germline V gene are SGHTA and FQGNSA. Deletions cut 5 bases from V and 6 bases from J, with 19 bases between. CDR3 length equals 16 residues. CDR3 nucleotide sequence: TGTGCCAGCAGCCTAACAGGAAGGGGTGCGGCCGGGGAGCTGTTTTTT. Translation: CASSLTGRGAAGELFF.